A single T cell receptor beta chain is shown here with its context. Its antigen is unidentified. The CDR3 is made up of 13 amino acids. Germline V gives CDR1 SGHTA, CDR2 FQGTGA. V was pared by 6 bases and J by 6 bases, with 12 bases between. The sample is drawn from a study of siplizumab effects on memory and regulatory T cells. Roughly 94,000 TCR templates were assayed per sample. The data were produced by immunoSEQ multiplex PCR, yet TCRdb's version contains in-frame clones alone and is incomplete. The sample shows approximately 84,000 clones, approximately 95% of them seen only once. Study observations and caveats: Proliferating siplizumab-cultured Tregs lacked confirmed suppressive function. Sequences below about 10^-5 frequency were poorly captured, limiting mapping of alloreactive clones. Major contributors to the alloresponse seemed to be naive T cells, which also appeared more diverse than memory cells.

The rearrangement uses TRBV7-3 and TRBJ2-1; the D is unclear. This clonotype originated in a human donor in good health. The sample taken for sequencing was CD8+ T cells sorted from blood. The CDR3 nucleotides are TGTGCCAGCAGAAACGGAACCGCCAATGAGCAGTTCTTC. Translated: CASRNGTANEQFF.